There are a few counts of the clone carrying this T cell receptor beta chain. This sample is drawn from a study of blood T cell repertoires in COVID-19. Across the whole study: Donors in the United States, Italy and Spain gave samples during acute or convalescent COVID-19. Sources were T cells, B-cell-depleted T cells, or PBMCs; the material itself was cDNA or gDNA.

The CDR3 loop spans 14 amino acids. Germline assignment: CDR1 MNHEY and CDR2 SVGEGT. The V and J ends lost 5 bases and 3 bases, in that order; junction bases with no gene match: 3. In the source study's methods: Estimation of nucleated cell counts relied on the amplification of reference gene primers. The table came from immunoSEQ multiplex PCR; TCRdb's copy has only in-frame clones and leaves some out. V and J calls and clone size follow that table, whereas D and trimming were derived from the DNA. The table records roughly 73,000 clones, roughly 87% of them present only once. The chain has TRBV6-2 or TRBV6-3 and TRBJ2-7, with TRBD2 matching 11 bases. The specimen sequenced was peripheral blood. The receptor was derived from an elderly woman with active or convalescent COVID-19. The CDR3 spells CASSTGTSGYEQYF. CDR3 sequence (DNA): TGTGCCAGCAGTACAGGGACTAGCGGCTACGAGCAGTACTTC.